These T cell receptor beta chains were read from a single sample in a study of shared T cell receptors in the human thymus. Data came from immunoSEQ multiplex PCR; TCRdb stores just in-frame clones and leaves some out. The data show hundreds of thousands of clones, around 87% seen once. This same sample was also taken into another study, of human thymus T cells.

The sequencing sample was made of thymocytes. The receptors originated from a boy younger than two with a congenital heart defect. CDR3s include the opening cysteine and the closing phenylalanine or tryptophan. Fields, in order: D gene, J gene, V gene, clone size, CDR3 protein, CDR3 DNA. A D gene is named only where the DNA matches it firmly. A row's size may be missing; if present it is once, few, many or a size class.

NA	TRBJ2-7	TRBV28	NA	CASSLCHGQVGIPSYEQYF	TGTGCCAGCAGTTTATGCCACGGACAAGTTGGAATCCCTTCCTACGAGCAGTACTTC
TRBD1	TRBJ1-5	TRBV28	NA	CASSWGQQPQHF	TGTGCCAGCAGTTGGGGACAGCAGCCCCAGCATTTT
NA	TRBJ2-7	TRBV5-5	NA	CASSPGRDSPYFSYEQYF	TGTGCCAGCAGCCCAGGGCGGGACAGCCCTTATTTTTCCTACGAGCAGTACTTC
NA	TRBJ2-1	TRBV5-4	NA	CASSLGVSSSYNEQFF	TGTGCCAGCAGCTTGGGAGTATCGAGCTCCTACAATGAGCAGTTCTTC
NA	TRBJ2-2	TRBV28	NA	CASSQTAGTPNTGELFF	TGTGCCAGCAGTCAGACCGCCGGGACTCCGAACACCGGGGAGCTGTTTTTT
NA	TRBJ2-2	TRBV7-9	NA	CASSLLREATGELFF	TGTGCCAGCAGCTTACTGCGGGAAGCCACCGGGGAGCTGTTTTTT
NA	TRBJ1-2	TRBV18	once	CASSLHGDTSNYGYTF	TGTGCCAGCTCACTTCACGGGGACACCTCTAACTATGGCTACACCTTC
NA	TRBJ1-1	TRBV4-2	NA	CASSQERGEVYKAFF	TGTGCCAGCAGCCAAGAAAGAGGGGAGGTCTATAAAGCTTTCTTT
TRBD1	TRBJ1-5	TRBV19	NA	CASSILDRGTLVGNQPQHF	TGTGCCAGTAGTATTCTTGACAGGGGGACTCTAGTCGGCAATCAGCCCCAGCATTTT
NA	TRBJ2-3	TRBV3-2	few	CAPCNTQYF	TGTGCCCCCTGTAATACGCAGTATTTT
TRBD1	TRBJ1-1	TRBV9	NA	CASSVARHGQGIEAFF	TGTGCCAGCAGCGTAGCTCGCCACGGACAGGGGATTGAAGCTTTCTTT
NA	TRBJ2-5	TRBV14	NA	CASSRGGILAQETQYF	TGTGCCAGCAGCCGAGGCGGGATCCTCGCACAAGAGACCCAGTACTTC
NA	TRBJ2-4	TRBV14	once	CASSPRVGQLKNIQYF	TGTGCCAGCAGCCCGAGAGTAGGACAGCTCAAAAACATTCAGTACTTC
NA	TRBJ2-1	TRBV29-1	NA	CSLGGGETNYNEQFF	TGCAGCCTAGGAGGGGGGGAGACTAACTACAATGAGCAGTTCTTC
TRBD1	TRBJ2-4	TRBV5-6	once	CASSLEPGQGAKNIQYF	TGTGCCAGCAGCTTGGAACCGGGACAGGGGGCCAAAAACATTCAGTACTTC
NA	TRBJ2-7	TRBV6-5	NA	CASSYPGVSYEQYF	TGTGCCAGCAGTTACCCCGGGGTCTCCTACGAGCAGTACTTC
NA	TRBJ2-7	TRBV6-4	NA	CASSADSSTYEQYF	TGTGCCAGCAGCGCCGACTCTTCGACCTACGAGCAGTACTTC
NA	TRBJ1-6	TRBV30	NA	CAWSVLRRANNSPLHF	TGTGCCTGGAGTGTCCTCCGCAGGGCGAATAATTCCCCCCTCCACTTT
TRBD1	TRBJ2-7	TRBV5-1	NA	CASSTGTGGPYEQYF	TGCGCCAGCAGCACCGGGACAGGGGGGCCCTACGAGCAGTACTTC
NA	TRBJ2-7	TRBV20-1	NA	CSASSEQYF	TGCAGTGCTAGTAGCGAGCAGTACTTC
TRBD1	TRBJ2-7	TRBV6-5	NA	CASSYLRGQGAYEQYF	TGTGCCAGCAGTTACCTCAGAGGACAGGGGGCCTACGAGCAGTACTTC
NA	TRBJ2-5	TRBV5-6	NA	CASSSDIEAWGVWETQYF	TGTGCCAGCAGCTCTGACATTGAAGCCTGGGGGGTATGGGAGACCCAGTACTTC
TRBD2	TRBJ2-7	TRBV2	NA	CASSYSGRPVRYEQYF	TGTGCCAGCAGCTATAGCGGGAGGCCCGTCCGCTACGAGCAGTACTTC
TRBD1	TRBJ1-1	TRBV6-1	few	CASSEKQGAREAFF	TGTGCCAGCAGTGAGAAACAGGGGGCGCGGGAAGCTTTCTTT
TRBD1	TRBJ2-7	TRBV10-3	NA	CAISGTGGYEQYF	TGTGCCATCAGCGGGACAGGGGGCTACGAGCAGTACTTC
NA	TRBJ1-6	TRBV6-5	NA	CASSYLHSPLHF	TGTGCCAGCAGTTACCTTCATTCACCCCTCCACTTT
TRBD1	TRBJ1-2	TRBV9	NA	CASSEVPGTGDLNYGYTF	TGTGCCAGCAGCGAGGTTCCCGGGACAGGGGACCTTAACTATGGCTACACCTTC
TRBD1	TRBJ2-1	TRBV27	NA	CASSVRQGYNEQFF	TGTGCCAGCAGTGTAAGACAGGGGTACAATGAGCAGTTCTTC
NA	TRBJ2-3	TRBV30	NA	CAWSRGDTQYF	TGTGCCTGGAGCAGGGGAGATACGCAGTATTTT
NA	TRBJ1-2	TRBV7-9	NA	CASSRPPRDNYGYTF	TGTGCCAGCAGCCGCCCTCCCAGGGATAACTATGGCTACACCTTC
NA	TRBJ2-4	TRBV28	once	CASSPSKNIQYF	TGTGCCAGCTCCCCCAGTAAAAACATTCAGTACTTC
NA	TRBJ1-3	TRBV29-1	NA	CSVDTGYSGNTIYF	TGCAGCGTGGACACAGGTTACTCTGGAAACACCATATATTTT
TRBD2	TRBJ2-5	TRBV27	NA	CASSPGLAGSDVTQYF	TGTGCCAGCAGCCCGGGACTAGCGGGATCTGACGTGACCCAGTACTTC
NA	TRBJ2-7	TRBV6-1	once	CASSDWGQGTNEQYF	TGTGCCAGCAGTGATTGGGGCCAGGGGACAAACGAGCAGTACTTC
TRBD2	TRBJ2-1	TRBV14	NA	CASSQLLAGAYNEQFF	TGTGCCAGCAGCCAATTACTAGCGGGAGCTTACAATGAGCAGTTCTTC
TRBD1	TRBJ1-5	TRBV29-1	NA	CSVAGTGNQPQHF	TGCAGCGTCGCCGGGACAGGTAATCAGCCCCAGCATTTT
NA	TRBJ1-1	TRBV27	NA	CASSPGGGGNTEAFF	TGTGCCAGCAGTCCGGGTGGGGGAGGAAACACTGAAGCTTTCTTT
NA	TRBJ1-5	TRBV28	NA	CASSFVFRGPQPQHF	TGTGCCAGCAGTTTTGTGTTCCGAGGTCCCCAGCCCCAGCATTTT
TRBD2	TRBJ2-3	TRBV7-4	NA	CASRPHVSGRPTSTDTQYF	TGTGCCAGCAGGCCCCATGTTAGCGGGAGGCCGACTAGCACAGATACGCAGTATTTT
TRBD2	TRBJ2-1	TRBV7-6	NA	CASSWNRGGLAGTLYNEQFF	TGTGCCAGCAGCTGGAACAGGGGAGGACTAGCGGGGACTCTCTACAATGAGCAGTTCTTC
NA	TRBJ2-7	TRBV19	NA	CASSMVGGGCEQYF	TGTGCCAGTAGTATGGTCGGCGGGGGCTGCGAGCAGTACTTC
TRBD2	TRBJ2-5	TRBV7-4	NA	CASSPRSPSGRADQETQYF	TGTGCCAGCAGCCCCCGGTCCCCTAGCGGGAGGGCCGACCAAGAGACCCAGTACTTC
TRBD1	TRBJ2-1	TRBV6-6	NA	CASSRQGATPWEQFF	TGTGCCAGCAGCCGACAGGGGGCGACCCCATGGGAGCAGTTCTTC
TRBD1	TRBJ2-7	TRBV27	once	CASSLSMTGGHNSYEQYF	TGTGCCAGCAGTTTATCGATGACAGGGGGACATAACTCCTACGAGCAGTACTTC
TRBD1	TRBJ1-2	TRBV28	NA	CASSLSPDRTGTMTGYTF	TGTGCCAGCAGTTTATCCCCGGACAGGACAGGCACTATGACGGGCTACACCTTC
TRBD2	TRBJ2-1	TRBV4-3	NA	CASSPRTGGSYNEQFF	TGCGCCAGCAGCCCTCGAACCGGGGGGTCCTACAATGAGCAGTTCTTC
NA	TRBJ1-2	TRBV19	NA	CASRISGYRGYTF	TGTGCCAGTAGGATCTCGGGGTATAGAGGCTACACCTTC
TRBD1	TRBJ1-5	TRBV28	NA	CASRDTGGDQPQHF	TGTGCCAGCAGGGACACAGGGGGCGATCAGCCCCAGCATTTT
TRBD2	TRBJ2-2	TRBV9	NA	CASSLTGTSETGELFF	TGTGCCAGCAGCTTAACCGGGACTAGCGAAACCGGGGAGCTGTTTTTT
NA	TRBJ2-7	TRBV29-1	NA	CSVYMSYEQYF	TGCAGCGTCTATATGAGCTACGAGCAGTACTTC
NA	TRBJ1-4	TRBV4-3	once	CASSRTSPGSNNEKLFF	TGCGCCAGCAGCCGAACCTCTCCGGGATCGAATAATGAAAAACTGTTTTTT
NA	TRBJ1-1	TRBV30	NA	CAWSVVRNTEAFF	TGTGCCTGGAGTGTTGTTCGGAACACTGAAGCTTTCTTT
NA	TRBJ2-5	TRBV21-1	NA	CASSKETGQETQYF	TGTGCCAGCAGCAAAGAAACAGGGCAAGAGACCCAGTACTTC
TRBD2	TRBJ2-3	TRBV5-1	NA	CASSLERTSRGGTDTQYF	TGCGCCAGCAGCTTGGAGCGGACTAGCAGGGGAGGCACGGATACGCAGTATTTT
NA	TRBJ2-6	TRBV9	few	CASSGRRDSGANVLTF	TGTGCCAGCAGCGGACGCCGGGACTCTGGGGCCAACGTCCTGACTTTC
NA	TRBJ2-5	TRBV7-7	NA	CASSPPGGLDETQYF	TGTGCCAGCAGCCCCCCCGGAGGATTAGATGAGACCCAGTACTTC
TRBD2	TRBJ2-2	TRBV4-3	NA	CASTNSRASGMDPGELFF	TGCGCCAGCACTAACTCAAGGGCTAGCGGGATGGATCCCGGGGAGCTGTTTTTT
NA	TRBJ1-1	TRBV19	few	CASSTRGAEAEAFF	TGTGCCAGTAGTACCCGAGGTGCGGAGGCTGAAGCTTTCTTT
TRBD1	TRBJ2-7	TRBV5-6	NA	CASSPGTGPYEQYF	TGTGCCAGCAGCCCCGGGACAGGGCCCTACGAGCAGTACTTC